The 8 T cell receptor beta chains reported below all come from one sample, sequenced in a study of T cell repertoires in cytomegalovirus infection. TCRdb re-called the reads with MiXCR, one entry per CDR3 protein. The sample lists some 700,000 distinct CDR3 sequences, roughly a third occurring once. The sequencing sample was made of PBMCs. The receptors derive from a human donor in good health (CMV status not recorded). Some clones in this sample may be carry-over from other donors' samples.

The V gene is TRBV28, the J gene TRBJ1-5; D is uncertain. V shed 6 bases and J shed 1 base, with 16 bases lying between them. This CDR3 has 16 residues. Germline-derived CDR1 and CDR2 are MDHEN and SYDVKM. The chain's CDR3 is CASSIVLARSNQPQHF. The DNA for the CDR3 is TGTGCCAGCAGCATCGTTTTGGCCAGAAGCAATCAGCCCCAGCATTTT. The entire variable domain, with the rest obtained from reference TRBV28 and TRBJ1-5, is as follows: DVKVTQSSRYLVKRTGEKVFLECVQDMDHENMFWYRQDPGLGLRLIYFSYDVKMKEKGDIPEGYSVSREKKERFSLILESASTNQTSMYLCASSIVLARSNQPQHFGDGTRLSIL.

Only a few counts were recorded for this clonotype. CDR3 sequence (DNA): TGTGCCAGTAGTCTCAAGACAGGGAAAAACACTGAAGCTTTCTTT. This codes for CASSLKTGKNTEAFF. The rearrangement uses TRBV19 and TRBJ1-1, with TRBD1 matching 7 bases. V trimming: 5 bases; J trimming: 2 bases; junction bases outside the gene matches: 8. The germline CDR1 and CDR2 sequences are LNHDA and SQIVND (reference sequence). This CDR3 is built from 15 residues.

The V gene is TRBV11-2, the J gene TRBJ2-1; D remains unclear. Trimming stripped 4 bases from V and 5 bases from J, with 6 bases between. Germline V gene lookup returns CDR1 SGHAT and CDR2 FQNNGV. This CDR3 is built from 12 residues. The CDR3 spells CASSSLHNEQFF. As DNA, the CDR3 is TGTGCCAGCAGCTCCCTCCACAATGAGCAGTTCTTC.

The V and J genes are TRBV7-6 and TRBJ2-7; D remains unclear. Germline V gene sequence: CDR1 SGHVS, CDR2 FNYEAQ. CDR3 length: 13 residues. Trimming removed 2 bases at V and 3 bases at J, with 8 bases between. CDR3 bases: TGTGCCAGCAGCTTACACCGAAGCTACGAGCAGTACTTC. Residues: CASSLHRSYEQYF.

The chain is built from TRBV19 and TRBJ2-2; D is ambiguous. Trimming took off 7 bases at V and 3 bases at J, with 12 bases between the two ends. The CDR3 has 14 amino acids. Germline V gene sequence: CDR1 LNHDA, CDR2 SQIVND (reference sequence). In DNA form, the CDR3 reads TGTGCCAGTACCATGGGTCTGTACACCGGGGAGCTGTTTTTT. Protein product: CASTMGLYTGELFF.

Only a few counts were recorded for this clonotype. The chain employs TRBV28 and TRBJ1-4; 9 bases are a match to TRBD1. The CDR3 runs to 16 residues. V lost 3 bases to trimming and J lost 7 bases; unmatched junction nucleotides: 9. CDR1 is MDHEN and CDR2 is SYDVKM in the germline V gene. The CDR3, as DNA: TGTGCCAGCAGTTTTCGGGACAGGGAAGATCCTGAAAAACTGTTTTTT. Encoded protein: CASSFRDREDPEKLFF.

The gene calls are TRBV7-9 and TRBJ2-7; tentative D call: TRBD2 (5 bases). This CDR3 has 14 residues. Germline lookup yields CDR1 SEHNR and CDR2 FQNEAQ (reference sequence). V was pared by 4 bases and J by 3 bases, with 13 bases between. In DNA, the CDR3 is TGTGCCAGCAGCTCGACCGGGGTCCTCTACGAGCAGTACTTC. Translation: CASSSTGVLYEQYF. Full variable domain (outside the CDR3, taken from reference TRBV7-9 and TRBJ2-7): DTGVSQNPRHKITKRGQNVTFRCDPISEHNRLYWYRQTLGQGPEFLTYFQNEAQLEKSRLLSDRFSAERPKGSFSTLEIQRTEQGDSAMYLCASSSTGVLYEQYFGPGTRLTVT.

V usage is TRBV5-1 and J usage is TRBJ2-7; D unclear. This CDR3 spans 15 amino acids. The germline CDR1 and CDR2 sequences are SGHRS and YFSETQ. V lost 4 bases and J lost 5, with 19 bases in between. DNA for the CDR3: TGCGCCAGCAGCCCCGCCTCTAGTGTCATCAACGAGCAGTACTTC. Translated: CASSPASSVINEQYF.